The 18 T cell receptor beta chains given below trace back to one sample, sequenced in a study of cytomegalovirus exposure and HLA in healthy donors. The PCR had 60 Vbeta and 13 Jbeta primers. Assay: immunoSEQ multiplex PCR; the TCRdb copy retains only in-frame clones and omits some. Here the sample spans about 190,000 clones, roughly 80% being singletons. Sequencing input: PBMCs. Every receptor here comes from a man between 35 and 55 years old in good health and CMV-seropositive.

The chain uses TRBV7-9 and TRBJ2-1; D is ambiguous. V gave up 1 base and J gave up 8 bases, with 12 bases separating them. This CDR3 is built from 14 residues. In germline, CDR1 is SEHNR, CDR2 FQNEAQ (reference sequence). This chain's CDR3 is CASSLDGAVYEQFF. The CDR3 DNA reads as TGTGCCAGCAGCTTAGATGGCGCGGTTTATGAGCAGTTCTTC.

The chain carries TRBV5-1 and TRBJ2-5; 9 nucleotides align to TRBD1. J was trimmed by 3 bases and V by 2 bases; bases with no gene match: 5. This CDR3 is 15 amino acids long. Germline assignment: CDR1 SGHRS and CDR2 YFSETQ. CDR3 region: CASSLTTGGEETQYF. CDR3 DNA sequence: TGCGCCAGCAGCTTAACCACAGGGGGCGAAGAGACCCAGTACTTC.

J is TRBJ1-6 and V is TRBV7-3, with 7 bases that match TRBD1. Trimming removed 0 bases from V and 7 bases from J; junction bases left unmatched: 3. The CDR3 covers 15 residues. Germline V gives CDR1 SGHTA, CDR2 FQGTGA. CDR3 coding DNA: TGTGCCAGCAGCTTAACGGCGACAGGGAATTCACCCCTCCACTTT. This encodes CASSLTATGNSPLHF.

V and J are TRBV6-5 and TRBJ2-7; 7 nucleotides match TRBD2. The V segment lost 2 bases and the J segment 2 bases; nucleotides outside the gene matches: 3. Germline V CDR1 and CDR2: MNHEY, SVGAGI. This CDR3 has 14 amino acids. For the CDR3, the DNA is TGTGCCAGCAGTTACGGAGCGGGAACCTACGAGCAGTACTTC. Encoded protein: CASSYGAGTYEQYF.

The chain carries TRBV4-1 and TRBJ1-2; 9 bases line up with TRBD1. Germline trimming cut 4 bases from V and 8 bases from J; bases unmatched to any gene: 17. The CDR3 consists of 17 residues. Germline CDR1 and CDR2: MGHRA and YSYEKL. The CDR3 is CASSLQAGDRESAGYTF. The CDR3 DNA follows: TGCGCCAGCAGCCTGCAAGCCGGGGACAGGGAATCGGCGGGCTACACCTTC.

Written as DNA, the CDR3 is TGTGCCAGCAGTAGCGACAGGGCGGGCTACACCTTC. As protein: CASSSDRAGYTF. The chain recombines TRBV6-5 with TRBJ1-2, with 7 nucleotides matching TRBD1. The CDR3 length is 12 residues. V shed 5 bases, J shed 8 bases, and the junction held 5 bases outside the gene matches. Germline CDR1 MNHEY, CDR2 SVGAGI.

J is TRBJ1-2 and V is TRBV9; possible D gene TRBD1, 5 bases. CDR1 is SGDLS, CDR2 YYNGEE, per germline. CDR3 length: 13 amino acids. V was clipped by 0 bases and J by 3 bases, with 6 bases between them. CDR3 protein: CASSVGRDYGYTF. CDR3 in DNA: TGTGCCAGCAGCGTAGGCAGGGACTATGGCTACACCTTC.

This clone occurred once. The chain links TRBV6-5 to TRBJ2-1; 8 bases align to TRBD2. The trim removed 2 bases at V and 4 bases at J, leaving 4 bases unmatched. CDR1 and CDR2 from the germline V gene are MNHEY and SVGAGI. The CDR3 length is 15 residues. CDR3 nucleotide sequence: TGTGCCAGCAGTTACGGCGGGAGGTCATACAATGAGCAGTTCTTC. Translation gives CASSYGGRSYNEQFF.

The chain is built from TRBV18 and TRBJ1-2; TRBD1 matches 8 bases. Germline-derived CDR1 and CDR2 are KGHSH and LQKENI. Trimming took 6 bases from V and 1 from J; bases not matched to a gene: 4. The CDR3 contains 14 residues. CDR3 residues: CASSPDRDNYGYTF. The DNA of the CDR3 is TGTGCCAGCTCCCCGGACAGGGATAACTATGGCTACACCTTC.

This chain uses TRBV28 with TRBJ1-2; tentatively, D is TRBD1 (5 bases). The CDR3 is 11 amino acids. The V end lost 8 bases, the J end lost 5 bases, and 9 bases lay between the germline ends. Germline CDR1 MDHEN, CDR2 SYDVKM. CDR3: CASGGGYGYTF. DNA for the CDR3: TGTGCCAGCGGGGGGGGATATGGCTACACCTTC.

The V and J genes are TRBV28 and TRBJ2-7; D might be TRBD2 (5 bases). The CDR3 extends over 13 amino acids. Germline-derived CDR1 and CDR2 are MDHEN and SYDVKM. Between the trimmed V and J ends, which lost 4 bases and 4 bases, there was a span of 11 bases. The CDR3 protein is CASSYLSGYEQYF. The CDR3 bases are TGTGCCAGCAGTTACCTGTCGGGGTACGAGCAGTACTTC.

On this clone: Distinct nucleotide sequences in the sample also encode this CDR3. The chain recombines TRBV5-1 with TRBJ1-4; tentatively, D is TRBD1 (6 bases). This CDR3 has 14 amino acids. Germline V gene lookup returns CDR1 SGHRS and CDR2 YFSETQ. Trimming left V 0 bases short and J 5 bases short, with 8 bases between. The CDR3 protein is CASSLGTENEKLFF. In nucleotides, the CDR3 is TGCGCCAGCAGCTTGGGGACAGAAAATGAAAAACTGTTTTTT.

The chain is built from TRBV19 and TRBJ2-4; 11 nucleotides match TRBD2. The CDR3 contains 17 residues. The ends lost 5 bases at V and 1 base at J; junction bases unmatched: 7. Germline values: CDR1 LNHDA, CDR2 SQIVND (reference sequence). CDR3 sequence reads: CASSAFPSGGAKNIQYF. CDR3 DNA sequence: TGTGCCAGTAGTGCATTCCCTAGCGGGGGGGCCAAAAACATTCAGTACTTC. Looking up the rest from reference TRBV19 and TRBJ2-4 gives the full variable domain: DGGITQSPKYLFRKEGQNVTLSCEQNLNHDAMYWYRQDPGQGLRLIYYSQIVNDFQKGDIAEGYSVSREKKESFPLTVTSAQKNPTAFYLCASSAFPSGGAKNIQYFGAGTRLSVL.

The chain links TRBV27 to TRBJ2-4; 9 bases are shared with TRBD1. J lost 6 bases, V lost 5 bases, and 11 bases had no gene match. CDR1 is MNHEY, CDR2 SMNVEV, per germline (reference sequence). CDR3 length: 16 residues. As DNA, the CDR3 is TGTGCCAGCAGTCCGCCCCTACGACAGGGGGGAAACATTCAGTACTTC. Encoded protein: CASSPPLRQGGNIQYF.

A single count supports this clone. This rearrangement joins TRBV13 to TRBJ2-7; TRBD1 agrees at 10 bases. Looked up from germline, CDR1 is PRHDT and CDR2 is FYEKMQ (reference sequence). This CDR3 is built from 15 residues. V was pared by 3 bases and J by 1 base, with 3 bases of the junction left unmatched. DNA for the CDR3: TGTGCCAGCAGCTTGGGGACAGGGGTTTCCTACGAGCAGTACTTC. This sequence encodes CASSLGTGVSYEQYF. Drawing the rest from reference TRBV13 and TRBJ2-7, the complete variable domain is AAGVIQSPRHLIKEKRETATLKCYPIPRHDTVYWYQQGPGQDPQFLISFYEKMQSDKGSIPDRFSAQQFSDYHSELNMSSLELGDSALYFCASSLGTGVSYEQYFGPGTRLTVT.

The rearrangement links TRBV7-2 to TRBJ1-1; possible D gene TRBD1, 5 bases. V dropped 3 bases and J dropped 6 bases, with 14 bases sitting between them. The CDR3 runs 14 residues. Germline loops: CDR1 SGHTA, CDR2 FQGNSA. The CDR3: CASSFISEQAEAFF. The DNA of the CDR3 is TGTGCCAGCAGCTTTATCAGCGAACAGGCTGAAGCTTTCTTT.

The count of this clone is one. Other nucleotide sequences from this sample produce the same CDR3. The chain joins TRBV11-3 to TRBJ2-1, with 10 bases lining up with TRBD2. The CDR3 sequence is 14 residues long. The V and J ends lost 8 bases and 4 bases, in that order; junction bases with no gene match: 5. Germline V lookup: CDR1 SGHNT, CDR2 YENEEA. The CDR3 loop is CASSSGLAYNEQFF. The CDR3 DNA is TGTGCCAGCTCCTCGGGACTAGCGTACAATGAGCAGTTCTTC. Full variable domain (rest looked up from reference TRBV11-3 and TRBJ2-1): EAGVVQSPRYKIIEKKQPVAFWCNPISGHNTLYWYLQNLGQGPELLIRYENEEAVDDSQLPKDRFSAERLKGVDSTLKIQPAELGDSAVYLCASSSGLAYNEQFFGPGTRLTVL.

V is TRBV21-1 and J is TRBJ1-5; the table's D call TRBD1 went unverified against the DNA. TRBV21-1 is recorded as a pseudogene. This CDR3 has 16 amino acids. CDR3 in DNA: TGTGCCATCCCGGCACCGGGACAGGGGATGAATCAGCCCCAGCATTTT. It is translated as CAIPAPGQGMNQPQHF.